This T cell receptor (beta chain) appears in the sequencing data of a study of blood T cells in healthy people across ages. Findings and caveats of the study: Per million T cells, the diversity of TCR beta decreased roughly linearly as age advanced.

The use of a sample-barcoded 5' primer and a J-beta primer mix characterized a second PCR of roughly 6 to 11 cycles. In TCRdb, the 5' RACE reads were re-called with MiXCR into one record per CDR3 protein. The table includes about 1.8 million distinct CDR3 sequences, around half detected once. This clonotype was detected only a few times. Its cognate antigen is unknown. The germline V gene has CDR1 DFQATT and CDR2 SNEGSKA (reference sequence). J gave up 0 bases and V 7 bases, and 9 bases lay outside the gene matches. CDR3 length equals 14 residues. Sequencing was performed on blood. The TCR originated in a woman between 40 and 55 years old in good health. The chain has TRBV20-1 and TRBJ2-7; 7 nucleotides line up with TRBD2. The CDR3 DNA reads TGCAGTGTCAACCCGGGGGGTAGCTCCTACGAGCAGTACTTC. Translated: CSVNPGGSSYEQYF.